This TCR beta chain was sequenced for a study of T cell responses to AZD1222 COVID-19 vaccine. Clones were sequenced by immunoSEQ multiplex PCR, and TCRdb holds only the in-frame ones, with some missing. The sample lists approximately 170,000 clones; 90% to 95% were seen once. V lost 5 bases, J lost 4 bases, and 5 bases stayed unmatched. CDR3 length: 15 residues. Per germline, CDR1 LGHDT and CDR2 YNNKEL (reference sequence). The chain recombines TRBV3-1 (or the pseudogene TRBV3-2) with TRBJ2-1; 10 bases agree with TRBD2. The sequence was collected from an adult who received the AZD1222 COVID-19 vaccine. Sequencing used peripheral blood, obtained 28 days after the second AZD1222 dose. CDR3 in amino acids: CASSITSGEYNEQFF. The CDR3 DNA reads TGTGCCAGCAGCATCACTAGCGGGGAATACAATGAGCAGTTCTTC.